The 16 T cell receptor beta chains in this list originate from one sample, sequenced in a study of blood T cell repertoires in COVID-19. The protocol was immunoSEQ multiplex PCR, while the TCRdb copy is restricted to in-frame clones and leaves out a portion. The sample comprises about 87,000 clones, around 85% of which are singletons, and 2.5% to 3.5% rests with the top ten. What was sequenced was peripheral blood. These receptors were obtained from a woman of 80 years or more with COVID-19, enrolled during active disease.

The CDR3 is CASSMRQGRGDTQYF. For the CDR3, the DNA is TGTGCCAGCAGCATGAGACAGGGGCGAGGAGATACGCAGTATTTT. V usage is TRBV7-2 and J usage is TRBJ2-3; 8 bases agree with TRBD1. Germline trimming cut 5 bases from V and 5 bases from J; bases unmatched to any gene: 9. The CDR3 has 15 amino acids. Germline V gives CDR1 SGHTA, CDR2 FQGNSA.

Here the CDR3 DNA reads TGTGCCAGCTCCGTAGCGGGAGGGGAGACCCAGTACTTC. Its translation: CASSVAGGETQYF. V gene TRBV18 combines with J gene TRBJ2-5, with 11 nucleotides matching TRBD2. There are 13 residues in the CDR3. Losses at the gene ends were 6 bases for V and 5 bases for J; bases not matched to a gene: 2. Germline CDR1 is KGHSH and CDR2 is LQKENI.

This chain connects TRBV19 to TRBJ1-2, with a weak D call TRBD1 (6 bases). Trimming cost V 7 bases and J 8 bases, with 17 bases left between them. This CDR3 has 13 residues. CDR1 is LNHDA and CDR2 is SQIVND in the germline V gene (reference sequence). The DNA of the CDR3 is TGTGCCAGTACTCGACCACAGGGCCAAGGCTACACCTTC. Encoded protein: CASTRPQGQGYTF.

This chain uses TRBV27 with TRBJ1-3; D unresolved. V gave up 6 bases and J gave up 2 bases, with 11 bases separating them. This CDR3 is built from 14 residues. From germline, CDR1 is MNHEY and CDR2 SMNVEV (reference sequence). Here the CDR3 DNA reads TGTGCCAGCAGCCCCCGGCAGGCTGGAAACACCATATATTTT. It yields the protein CASSPRQAGNTIYF.

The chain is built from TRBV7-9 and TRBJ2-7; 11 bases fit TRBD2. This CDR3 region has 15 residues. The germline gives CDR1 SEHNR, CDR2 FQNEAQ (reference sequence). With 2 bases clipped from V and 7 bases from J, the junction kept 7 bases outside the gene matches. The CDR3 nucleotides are TGTGCCAGCAGCTTAAATAGCGGGGGGGCCGGGGAGCAGTACTTC. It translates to CASSLNSGGAGEQYF.

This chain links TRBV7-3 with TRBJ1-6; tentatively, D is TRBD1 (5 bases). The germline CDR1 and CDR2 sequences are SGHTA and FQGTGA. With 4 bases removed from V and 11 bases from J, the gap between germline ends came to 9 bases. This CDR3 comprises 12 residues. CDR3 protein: CASSYVGAPLHF. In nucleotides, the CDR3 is TGTGCCAGCAGCTATGTAGGGGCACCCCTCCACTTT.

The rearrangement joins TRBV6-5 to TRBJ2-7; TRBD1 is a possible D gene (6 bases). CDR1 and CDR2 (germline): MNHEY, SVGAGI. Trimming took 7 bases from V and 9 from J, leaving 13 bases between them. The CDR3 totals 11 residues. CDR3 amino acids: CASIDRRTQYF. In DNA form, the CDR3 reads TGTGCCAGCATCGACAGGCGGACGCAGTACTTC.

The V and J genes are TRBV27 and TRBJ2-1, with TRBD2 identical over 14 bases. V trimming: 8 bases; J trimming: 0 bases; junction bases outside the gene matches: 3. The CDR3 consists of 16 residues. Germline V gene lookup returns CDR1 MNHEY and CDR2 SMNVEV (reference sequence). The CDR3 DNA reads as TGTGCCAGCGGACTAGCGGGAGGTAGCTCCTACAATGAGCAGTTCTTC. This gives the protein CASGLAGGSSYNEQFF.

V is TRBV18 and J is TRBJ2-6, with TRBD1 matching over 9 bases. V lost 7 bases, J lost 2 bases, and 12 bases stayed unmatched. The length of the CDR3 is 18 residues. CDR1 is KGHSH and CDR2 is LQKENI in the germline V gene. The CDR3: CASWTTGGPPAGANVLTF. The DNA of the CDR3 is TGTGCCAGCTGGACCACAGGGGGCCCCCCCGCTGGGGCCAACGTCCTGACTTTC.

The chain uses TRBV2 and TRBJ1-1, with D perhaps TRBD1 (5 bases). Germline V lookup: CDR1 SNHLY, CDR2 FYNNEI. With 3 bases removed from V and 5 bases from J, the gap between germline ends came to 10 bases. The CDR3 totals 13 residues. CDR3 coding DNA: TGTGCCAGCAGTGATCCAGGGCGGACTGAAGCTTTCTTT. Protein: CASSDPGRTEAFF.

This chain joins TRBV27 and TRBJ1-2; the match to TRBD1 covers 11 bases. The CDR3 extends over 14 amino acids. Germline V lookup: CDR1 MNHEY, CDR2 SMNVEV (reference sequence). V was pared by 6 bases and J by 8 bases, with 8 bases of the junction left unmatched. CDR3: CASSTPGQGGGYTF. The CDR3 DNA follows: TGTGCCAGCAGCACCCCGGGACAGGGGGGCGGCTACACCTTC.

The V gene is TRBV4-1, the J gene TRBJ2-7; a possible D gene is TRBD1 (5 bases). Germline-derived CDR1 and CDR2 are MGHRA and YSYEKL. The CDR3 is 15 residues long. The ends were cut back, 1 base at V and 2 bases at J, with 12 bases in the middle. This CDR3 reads CASSQVVRGPYEQYF. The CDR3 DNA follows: TGCGCCAGCAGCCAAGTCGTTAGGGGCCCCTACGAGCAGTACTTC.

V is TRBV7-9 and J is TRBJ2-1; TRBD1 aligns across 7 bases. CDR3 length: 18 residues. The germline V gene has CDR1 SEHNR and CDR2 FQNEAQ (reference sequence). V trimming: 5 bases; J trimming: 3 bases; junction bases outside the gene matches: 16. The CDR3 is CASSRTHLSTGVYNEQFF. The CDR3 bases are TGTGCCAGCAGCAGGACCCACCTCTCCACAGGGGTCTACAATGAGCAGTTCTTC.

The CDR3 coding sequence is TGTGCCAGCAGTGATGGGCTAATCCAGGGAGGGGGCACTGAAGCTTTCTTT. Protein: CASSDGLIQGGGTEAFF. This chain connects TRBV9 to TRBJ1-1; a possible D gene is TRBD1 (6 bases). Germline CDR1 reads SGDLS; CDR2 reads YYNGEE. There are 17 residues in the CDR3. The V gene lost 5 bases and the J gene lost 4 bases, with 24 bases spanning the gap.

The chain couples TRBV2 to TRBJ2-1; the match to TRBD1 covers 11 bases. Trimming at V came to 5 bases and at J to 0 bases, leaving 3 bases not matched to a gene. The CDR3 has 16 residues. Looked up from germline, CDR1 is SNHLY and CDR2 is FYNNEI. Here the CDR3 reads CASSLGTGGSYNEQFF. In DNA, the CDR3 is TGTGCCAGCAGTTTAGGGACAGGGGGCTCCTACAATGAGCAGTTCTTC.

Here the CDR3 DNA reads TGTGCCAGCAGCCAATATTCTCGGAGGCATGGCTACACCTTC. It is translated as CASSQYSRRHGYTF. The chain couples TRBV14 to TRBJ1-2; D gene unclear. The germline V and J ends were trimmed by 2 bases and 6 bases, with 13 bases remaining between them. The CDR3 sequence is 14 residues long. The germline CDR1 and CDR2 sequences are SGHDN and FVKESK. Supplemented by reference TRBV14 and TRBJ1-2, the full variable domain reads EAGVTQFPSHSVIEKGQTVTLRCDPISGHDNLYWYRRVMGKEIKFLLHFVKESKQDESGMPNNRFLAERTGGTYSTLKVQPAELEDSGVYFCASSQYSRRHGYTFGSGTRLTVV.